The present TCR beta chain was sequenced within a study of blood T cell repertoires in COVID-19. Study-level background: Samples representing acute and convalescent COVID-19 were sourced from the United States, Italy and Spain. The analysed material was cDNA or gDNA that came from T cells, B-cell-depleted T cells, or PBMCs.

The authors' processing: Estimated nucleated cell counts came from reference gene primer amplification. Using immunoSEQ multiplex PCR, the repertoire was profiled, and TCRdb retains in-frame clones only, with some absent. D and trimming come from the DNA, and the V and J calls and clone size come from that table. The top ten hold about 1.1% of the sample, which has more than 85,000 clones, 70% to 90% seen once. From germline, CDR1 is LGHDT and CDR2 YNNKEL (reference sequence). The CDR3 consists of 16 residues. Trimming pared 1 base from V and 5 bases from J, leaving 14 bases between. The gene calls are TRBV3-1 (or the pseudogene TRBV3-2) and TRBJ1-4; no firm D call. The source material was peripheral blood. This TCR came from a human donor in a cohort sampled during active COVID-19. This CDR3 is CASSQGDTLPNEKLFF. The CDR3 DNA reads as TGTGCCAGCAGCCAAGGAGACACCCTTCCCAATGAAAAACTGTTTTTT.